Listed below are T cell receptor beta chains from one sample, sequenced in a study of cytotoxic CD8 clonotypes in ibrutinib-treated CLL. Repertoires were generated with immunoSEQ multiplex PCR, while TCRdb's copy carries only in-frame clones and drops some. The sample lists about 160,000 clones; approximately 80% were seen once. The sample here was PBMCs, taken after 12 months of ibrutinib treatment. These TCRs come from a human donor with chronic lymphocytic leukemia. Both conserved end residues are part of each CDR3. The D gene is left open where the match is weak. The size of a clone is reported for some rows only, either as once, few or many, or as a class for expanded clones.

>-|TRBV5-1|TRBJ2-5|-|15
CASSPLGGPAKTQYF
TGCGCCAGCAGCCCCCTCGGGGGCCCGGCGAAGACCCAGTACTTC
>-|TRBV19|TRBJ1-5|-|14
CASSLQGGDQPQHF
TGTGCCAGTAGTCTACAGGGAGGCGATCAGCCCCAGCATTTT
>-|TRBV28|TRBJ1-5|TRBD1|15
CASSATGGRSQPQHF
TGTGCCAGCAGTGCAACAGGGGGCCGGTCTCAGCCCCAGCATTTT
>-|TRBV18|TRBJ2-7|TRBD1|15
CASSPSQGAAYEQYF
TGTGCCAGCTCGCCATCCCAGGGGGCGGCGTACGAGCAGTACTTC
>-|TRBV5-1|TRBJ2-3|-|14
CASSPRTDSDTQYF
TGCGCCAGCAGCCCCCGGACTGATTCAGATACGCAGTATTTT
>-|TRBV18|TRBJ2-3|-|12
CASSPPAGGQYF
TGTGCCAGCTCACCCCCGGCCGGGGGGCAGTATTTT
>-|TRBV2|TRBJ1-6|-|15
CASSLLLGNNSPLHF
TGTGCCAGCAGTTTGTTATTGGGTAATAATTCACCCCTCCACTTT
>once|TRBV18|TRBJ2-3|-|14
CASSPRMGGDTQYF
TGTGCCAGCTCACCGAGGATGGGAGGAGATACGCAGTATTTT
>few|TRBV19|TRBJ1-5|TRBD1|16
CASKLGDRGENQPQHF
TGTGCCAGTAAACTCGGGGACAGGGGTGAGAATCAGCCCCAGCATTTT
>-|TRBV5-1|TRBJ2-3|-|14
CASSFQDITDTQYF
TGCGCCAGCAGCTTCCAGGATATCACAGATACGCAGTATTTT
>-|TRBV28|TRBJ1-3|TRBD1|15
CASSFLTGLKNTIYF
TGTGCCAGCAGTTTCCTGACAGGGCTTAAAAACACCATATATTTT
>-|TRBV4-3|TRBJ1-6|-|17
CASSQDLPGKHNSPLHF
TGCGCCAGCAGCCAAGATCTCCCAGGGAAGCATAATTCACCCCTCCACTTT
>-|TRBV7-2|TRBJ2-7|TRBD2|17
CASSLKASGGAGYEQYF
TGTGCCAGCAGCTTAAAGGCTAGCGGGGGGGCCGGGTACGAGCAGTACTTC
>-|TRBV28|TRBJ1-2|-|14
CASSAATPNYGYTF
TGTGCCAGCTCCGCGGCGACACCTAACTATGGCTACACCTTC
>-|TRBV28|TRBJ1-1|TRBD1|21
CASSLPKRQGAAGRGGTEAFF
TGTGCCAGCAGTTTACCCAAAAGACAGGGGGCCGCGGGTCGCGGGGGCACTGAAGCTTTCTTT
>-|TRBV6-5|TRBJ2-7|TRBD2|14
CASSSGTRTYEQYF
TGTGCCAGCAGCTCCGGGACTAGAACCTACGAGCAGTACTTC
>-|TRBV5-1|TRBJ2-2|TRBD1|15
CASSYGQGDTGELFF
TGCGCCAGCAGCTATGGACAGGGGGACACCGGGGAGCTGTTTTTT
>-|TRBV7-2|TRBJ1-5|-|14
CASSHMHSNQPQHF
TGTGCCAGCAGCCATATGCATAGCAATCAGCCCCAGCATTTT
>-|TRBV7-6|TRBJ2-7|-|15
CASSLGPRGPDEQYF
TGTGCCAGCAGCTTAGGTCCCCGGGGCCCTGACGAGCAGTACTTC
>-|TRBV19|TRBJ2-1|TRBD2|22
CASSTISRQGLAGGSPYNEQFF
TGTGCCAGTAGTACGATAAGCCGACAGGGGCTAGCGGGAGGGTCCCCTTACAATGAGCAGTTCTTC
>-|TRBV5-5|TRBJ1-5|-|14
CASGLQGYGQPQHF
TGTGCCAGCGGACTTCAGGGGTATGGTCAGCCCCAGCATTTT
>-|TRBV18|TRBJ1-2|-|13
CASSPGSDYGYTF
TGTGCCAGCTCACCTGGGTCGGATTATGGCTACACCTTC
>-|TRBV6-5|TRBJ2-7|TRBD2|16
CASSYSNVGEGYEQYF
TGTGCCAGCAGTTACTCGAATGTAGGGGAGGGGTACGAGCAGTACTTC
>-|TRBV9|TRBJ2-1|-|15
CASSVDPSGYNEQFF
TGTGCCAGCAGCGTAGATCCGTCAGGGTACAATGAGCAGTTCTTC
>many|TRBV19|TRBJ2-5|-|13
CASSRGPQETQYF
TGTGCCAGTAGTCGGGGCCCCCAAGAGACCCAGTACTTC
>-|TRBV5-1|TRBJ2-1|TRBD2|15
CASSLGLAGLQEQFF
TGCGCCAGCAGCTTGGGGCTAGCGGGCCTCCAAGAGCAGTTCTTC
>-|TRBV11-2|TRBJ2-5|TRBD1|14
CASSQQGTQETQYF
TGTGCCAGCAGCCAACAGGGGACCCAAGAGACCCAGTACTTC
>few|TRBV5-4|TRBJ2-2|TRBD1|17
CASSLGQGRGNTGELFF
TGTGCCAGCAGCTTGGGACAGGGTAGGGGGAACACCGGGGAGCTGTTTTTT
>-|TRBV28|TRBJ2-7|TRBD2|13
CASTLAGAYEQYF
TGTGCCAGCACTCTAGCGGGGGCTTACGAGCAGTACTTC
>-|TRBV6-5|TRBJ2-1|-|14
CASSPRVVDNEQFF
TGTGCCAGCTCCCCCCGGGTTGTGGACAATGAGCAGTTCTTC
>-|TRBV5-1|TRBJ1-3|TRBD1|21
CASSLVSRTGGGKDSGNTIYF
TGCGCCAGCAGCTTGGTTTCCCGGACAGGGGGCGGAAAAGACTCTGGAAACACCATATATTTT
>-|TRBV11-1|TRBJ2-7|TRBD2|15
CASSFRRTSSYEQYF
TGTGCCAGCAGCTTCCGACGGACTAGCAGCTACGAGCAGTACTTC
>-|TRBV25-1|TRBJ2-5|TRBD1|15
CASSHGTGIRETQYF
TGTGCCAGCAGTCACGGGACAGGGATCCGAGAGACCCAGTACTTC
>-|TRBV18|TRBJ2-3|-|14
CASSHPPAADTQYF
TGTGCCAGCTCACACCCCCCGGCGGCAGATACGCAGTATTTT
>-|TRBV4-1|TRBJ1-2|TRBD1|14
CASSQETGGRGYTF
TGCGCCAGCAGCCAAGAAACAGGGGGAAGGGGCTACACCTTC
>-|TRBV28|TRBJ2-5|-|12
CAGAGGSETQYF
TGTGCCGGGGCCGGGGGTTCGGAGACCCAGTACTTC
>-|TRBV7-9|TRBJ1-2|TRBD1|18
CASSLTVWGRGRSYGYTF
TGTGCCAGCAGCTTAACGGTTTGGGGTAGGGGGCGCTCCTATGGCTACACCTTC
>-|TRBV28|TRBJ1-2|-|13
CASTTQPGTQDTF
TGTGCCAGCACCACCCAACCCGGAACCCAGGATACCTTC
>-|TRBV28|TRBJ1-5|TRBD1|14
CASSGTGLFQPQHF
TGTGCCAGCTCCGGGACAGGGCTTTTTCAGCCCCAGCATTTT
>-|TRBV7-9|TRBJ1-1|TRBD1|13
CASSGQGRTEAFF
TGTGCCAGCAGCGGACAGGGGAGGACTGAAGCTTTCTTT
>-|TRBV28|TRBJ1-2|TRBD1|15
CASRGQVLENYGYTF
TGTGCCAGCAGAGGACAGGTCCTGGAGAACTATGGCTACACCTTC
>-|TRBV19|TRBJ2-3|-|12
CASSLWADTQYF
TGTGCCAGTAGTTTGTGGGCAGATACGCAGTATTTT
>-|TRBV7-2|TRBJ2-5|-|15
CASSFTGSRQETQYF
TGTGCCAGCAGCTTTACAGGGTCCCGCCAAGAGACCCAGTACTTC
>-|TRBV4-1|TRBJ1-3|-|16
CASSQVWDTEGNTIYF
TGCGCCAGCAGCCAAGTCTGGGACACGGAGGGAAACACCATATATTTT
>-|TRBV18|TRBJ2-3|-|15
CASSPPGAGADTQYF
TGTGCCAGCTCACCACCGGGTGCGGGCGCAGATACGCAGTATTTT
>-|TRBV28|TRBJ1-1|-|12
CASREMNTEAFF
TGTGCCAGCAGGGAGATGAACACTGAAGCTTTCTTT
>once|TRBV23-1|TRBJ2-7|-|13
CASSQGIPYEQYF
TGCGCCAGCAGTCAGGGAATCCCCTACGAGCAGTACTTC
>few|TRBV4-1|TRBJ2-3|TRBD2|17
CASSQPPTSGRADTQYF
TGCGCCAGCAGCCAACCCCCAACTAGCGGCCGCGCAGATACGCAGTATTTT